The sequence of this T cell receptor (beta chain) was determined in a study of T cells in localized non-small cell lung cancer. The CDR3 is made up of 15 amino acids. Germline V lookup: CDR1 MGHRA, CDR2 YSYEKL. Trimming removed 0 bases from V and 1 base from J, with 7 bases in between. Overall study results and limits: Longer overall survival accompanied higher blood T cell density. Detection in adjacent lung was observed for a median 57 of the top 100 tumor clones. Uninvolved adjacent lung showed higher T cell clonality than tumor.

Data came from immunoSEQ multiplex PCR; TCRdb stores just in-frame clones and leaves some out. The sample records roughly 84,000 clones, 85% to 90% being singletons. Details on this clone: Its antigen is not identified.

The receptor's source is a woman aged 35-75 years with stage I squamous cell lung carcinoma. Sequences were derived from peripheral blood, sampled before any cancer treatment. The chain joins TRBV4-1 to TRBJ1-5; D is undetermined. For the CDR3, the DNA is TGCGCCAGCAGCCAAGACCGGGGAAGCAATCAGCCCCAGCATTTT. Translating gives CASSQDRGSNQPQHF.